These T cell receptor beta chains were read from a single sample in a study of OX40 agonist ivuxolimab in advanced cancers. TCRdb's copy holds only in-frame clones and misses some; the assay was immunoSEQ multiplex PCR. The sample shows 66,000 or so clones, 85% of them seen only once. Sequenced here: CD4+ or CD8+ T cells sorted from blood, sampled in a trial of the OX40 agonist ivuxolimab. These TCRs come from an adult with an advanced solid tumor such as melanoma, head and neck, liver or kidney cancer. CDR3s include the opening cysteine and the closing phenylalanine or tryptophan. Each record gives: V gene, clone size, D gene, J gene, CDR3 DNA, CDR3 protein. D genes are given only for firm matches. Clone size is given for some rows only: seen once, a few or many times, or a class if the clone is expanded.

>TRBV27|NA|NA|TRBJ1-3
TGTGCCAGCAGTTTTAGCGGGGATAAAGCTGGAAACACCATATATTTT
CASSFSGDKAGNTIYF
>TRBV5-4|NA|NA|TRBJ1-4
TGTGCCAGCAGCTTGGAATTTGGGGTCAATGAAAAACTGTTTTTT
CASSLEFGVNEKLFF
>TRBV28|few|TRBD1|TRBJ2-7
TGTGCCGGACAGGGTGCAAGCTACGAGCAGTACTTC
CAGQGASYEQYF
>TRBV20-1|NA|NA|TRBJ2-5
TGCAGTACCTGGGGCGGAGAGACCCAGTACTTC
CSTWGGETQYF
>TRBV4-1|NA|NA|TRBJ2-3
TGCGCCAGCAGCCAAGATCCAGGCAACTGGATGGGTACGCAGTATTTT
CASSQDPGNWMGTQYF
>TRBV28|NA|TRBD1|TRBJ1-2
TGTGCCAGCCGGGACAGCACTAACTATGGCTACACCTTC
CASRDSTNYGYTF
>TRBV19|NA|TRBD1|TRBJ1-5
TGTGCCAGTACAACGGGACAGGCTTCCTTATGGGGCAATCAGCCCCAGCATTTT
CASTTGQASLWGNQPQHF
>TRBV5-4|NA|TRBD1|TRBJ2-7
TGTGCCAGCAGCCCGGGACAGGGGCCCTACGAGCAGTACTTC
CASSPGQGPYEQYF
>TRBV6-6|NA|NA|TRBJ2-7
TGTGCCAGCAGTTACTCGACCGGCGAGCAGTACTTC
CASSYSTGEQYF
>TRBV30|NA|NA|TRBJ2-7
TGTGCCTGGACCTCAGGGCTCGACGAGCAGTACTTC
CAWTSGLDEQYF
>TRBV2|NA|NA|TRBJ2-6
TGTGCCAGCAGCGGCTTGTCCGGGGCCAACGTCCTGACTTTC
CASSGLSGANVLTF
>TRBV4-1|NA|TRBD2|TRBJ2-7
TGCGCCAGCAGCCAAGCCCTGGGGGGGGATACCTACGAGCAGTACTTC
CASSQALGGDTYEQYF
>TRBV10-3|NA|NA|TRBJ2-7
TGTGCCATCAGCATTCAGGGGAACAGCTACGAGCAGTACTTC
CAISIQGNSYEQYF
>TRBV6-5|once|TRBD1|TRBJ2-2
TGTGCCAGCACACAGGGGTTCGTCACCGGGGAGCTGTTTTTT
CASTQGFVTGELFF
>TRBV30|NA|NA|TRBJ1-6
TGTGCCTGGAGTGGGGTCGGGGGTTCACCCCTCCACTTT
CAWSGVGGSPLHF
>TRBV19|NA|TRBD1|TRBJ2-2
TGTGCCAGTAATAGGGCAGGGGGGAACACCGGGGAGCTGTTTTTT
CASNRAGGNTGELFF
>TRBV5-1|NA|NA|TRBJ2-2
TGCGCCAGCAGCTCGGGACAGAACACCGGGGAGCTGTTTTTT
CASSSGQNTGELFF
>TRBV30|NA|NA|TRBJ2-1
TGTGCCTGGAGTGTACGGACTGTGCGGCCCCTCAATGAGCAGTTCTTC
CAWSVRTVRPLNEQFF
>TRBV15|few|NA|TRBJ2-2
TGTGCCACCAGCTACGCCCGGGAAAACACCGGGGAGCTGTTTTTT
CATSYARENTGELFF
>TRBV19|NA|TRBD2|TRBJ2-7
TGTGCCAGTAGTCCTCTAGCGGGAGGAGAGCAGTACTTC
CASSPLAGGEQYF
>TRBV7-9|NA|TRBD1|TRBJ1-3
TGTGCCAGCAGCTTTTCGGACAGGGCCCTCGGAAACACCATATATTTT
CASSFSDRALGNTIYF
>TRBV29-1|once|TRBD1|TRBJ1-1
TGCAGCGTTGTTCCCGAGTGGACAGGAAGTACTGAAGCTTTCTTT
CSVVPEWTGSTEAFF